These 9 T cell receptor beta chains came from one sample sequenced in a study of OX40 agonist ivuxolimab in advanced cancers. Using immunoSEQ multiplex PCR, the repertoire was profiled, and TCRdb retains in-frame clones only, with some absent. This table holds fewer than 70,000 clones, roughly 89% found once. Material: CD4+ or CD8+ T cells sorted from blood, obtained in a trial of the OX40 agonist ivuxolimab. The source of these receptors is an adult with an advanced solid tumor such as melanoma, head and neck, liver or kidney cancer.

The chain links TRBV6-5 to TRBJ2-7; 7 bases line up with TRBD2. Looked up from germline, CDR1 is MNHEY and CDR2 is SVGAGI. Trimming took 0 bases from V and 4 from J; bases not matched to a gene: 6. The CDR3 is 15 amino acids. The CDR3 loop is CASSYSGGSGYEQYF. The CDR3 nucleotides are TGTGCCAGCAGTTACTCTGGCGGGAGTGGGTACGAGCAGTACTTC.

The CDR3 is CASSDSDRNTEAFF. The CDR3 DNA reads TGTGCCAGCAGTGACTCGGACAGGAACACTGAAGCTTTCTTT. This chain links TRBV6-4 with TRBJ1-1; D possibly corresponds to TRBD1 (6 bases). V lost 0 bases and J 1 base, leaving 6 bases between the germline ends. CDR3 length equals 14 residues. Germline V gene lookup returns CDR1 MRHNA and CDR2 SNTAGT.

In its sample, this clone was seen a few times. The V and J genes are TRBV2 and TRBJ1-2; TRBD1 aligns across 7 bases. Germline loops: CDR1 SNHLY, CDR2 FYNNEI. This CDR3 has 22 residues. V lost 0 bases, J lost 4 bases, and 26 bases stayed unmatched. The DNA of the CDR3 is TGTGCCAGCAGTGAAGCGACGAACGTTCACGGTGCCCAATGGGACAGAAGCTATGGCTACACCTTC. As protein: CASSEATNVHGAQWDRSYGYTF. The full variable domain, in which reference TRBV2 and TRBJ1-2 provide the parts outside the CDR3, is EPEVTQTPSHQVTQMGQEVILRCVPISNHLYFYWYRQILGQKVEFLVSFYNNEISEKSEIFDDQFSVERPDGSNFTLKIRSTKLEDSAMYFCASSEATNVHGAQWDRSYGYTFGSGTRLTVV.

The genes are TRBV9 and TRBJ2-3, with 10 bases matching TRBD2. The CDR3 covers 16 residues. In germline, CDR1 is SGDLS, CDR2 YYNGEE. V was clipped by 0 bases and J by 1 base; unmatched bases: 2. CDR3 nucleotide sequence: TGTGCCAGCAGCGTAGGCCTAGCGGGAGGCACAGATACGCAGTATTTT. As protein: CASSVGLAGGTDTQYF.

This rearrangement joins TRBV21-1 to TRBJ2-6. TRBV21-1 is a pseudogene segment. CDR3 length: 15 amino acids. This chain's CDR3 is CASSKAIPGANVLTF. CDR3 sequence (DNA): TGTGCCAGCAGCAAAGCAATCCCTGGGGCCAACGTCCTGACTTTC.

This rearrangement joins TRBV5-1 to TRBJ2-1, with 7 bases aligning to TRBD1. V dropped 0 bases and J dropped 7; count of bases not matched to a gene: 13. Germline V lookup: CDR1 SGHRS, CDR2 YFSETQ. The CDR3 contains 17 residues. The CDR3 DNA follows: TGCGCCAGCAGCTTGGTCTACAGGGGCCAGAGGGGGAATGAGCAGTTCTTC. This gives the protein CASSLVYRGQRGNEQFF. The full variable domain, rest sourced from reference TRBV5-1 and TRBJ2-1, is KAGVTQTPRYLIKTRGQQVTLSCSPISGHRSVSWYQQTPGQGLQFLFEYFSETQRNKGNFPGRFSGRQFSNSRSEMNVSTLELGDSALYLCASSLVYRGQRGNEQFFGPGTRLTVL.

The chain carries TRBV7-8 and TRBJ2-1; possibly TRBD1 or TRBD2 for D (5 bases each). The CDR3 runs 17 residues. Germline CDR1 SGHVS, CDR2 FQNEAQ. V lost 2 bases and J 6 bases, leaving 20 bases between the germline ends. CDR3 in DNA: TGTGCCAGCAGCTTACCTCGGGGCCCCATAGGGGTCAATGAGCAGTTCTTC. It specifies CASSLPRGPIGVNEQFF.

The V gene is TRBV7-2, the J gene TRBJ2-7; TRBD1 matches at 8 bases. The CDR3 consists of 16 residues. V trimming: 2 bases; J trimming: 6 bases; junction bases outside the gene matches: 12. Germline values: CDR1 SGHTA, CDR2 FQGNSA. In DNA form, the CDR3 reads TGTGCCAGCAGCTTAATCGTAGGGACAGGTTTCTCCGAGCAGTACTTC. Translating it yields CASSLIVGTGFSEQYF.

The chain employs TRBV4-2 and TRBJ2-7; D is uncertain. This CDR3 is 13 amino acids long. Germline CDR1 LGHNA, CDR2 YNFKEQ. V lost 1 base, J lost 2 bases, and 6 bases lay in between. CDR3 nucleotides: TGTGCCAGCAGCCAAGTCGGAGCCTACGAGCAGTACTTC. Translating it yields CASSQVGAYEQYF.